The source of this TCR beta chain is a study of T-cell memory formation after mild COVID-19. In the study overall: The study found TCR clusters largely donor specific.

The germline V gene has CDR1 SGHVS and CDR2 FQNEAQ. Germline trimming cut 0 bases from V and 4 bases from J; bases unmatched to any gene: 1. This CDR3 has 14 residues. Of note for this clonotype: Its specificity is not known.

TCRdb processed the 5' RACE reads anew with MiXCR; each CDR3 protein has one entry. Here the sample spans about 430,000 distinct CDR3 sequences, 20% to 25% being singletons. Whole-study findings and limits: Some responding clones appeared in pre-infection memory, suggesting cross-reactive memory joined. Clones contracting across day 15 to 85 had a balanced CD4/CD8 profile; later expanding clones leaned CD4+. Second-wave clones reaching peak frequency on day 37 lacked confirmed SARS-CoV-2 specificity.

The sequencing input was PBMCs or a T cell subset sorted from them (not recorded which). V gene TRBV7-8 combines with J gene TRBJ2-3, with TRBD2 identical over 7 bases. The source is an adult woman who had mild COVID-19 (a few samples of this study predate the infection). Cell type and time point are not known. The CDR3 region is CASSLAGRADTQYF. The CDR3 bases are TGTGCCAGCAGCTTAGCGGGGAGGGCAGATACGCAGTATTTT. Full variable domain (outside the CDR3, taken from reference TRBV7-8 and TRBJ2-3): GAGVSQSPRYKVAKRGQDVALRCDPISGHVSLFWYQQALGQGPEFLTYFQNEAQLDKSGLPSDRFFAERPEGSVSTLKIQRTQQEDSAVYLCASSLAGRADTQYFGPGTRLTVL.